The table lists the clone carrying this TCR beta chain with a count of one. As yet, its antigen is unknown. Germline lookup yields CDR1 MGHRA and CDR2 YSYEKL. CDR3 length: 12 amino acids. V was shortened by 2 bases and J by 10 bases, with 6 bases between the two germline ends. This entry is derived from a study of siplizumab effects on memory and regulatory T cells. Study-level points and caveats: Naive T cells were seemingly more diverse than memory cells, and major contributions to the alloresponse seemed to be made by them. Left unconfirmed was the suppressive function of proliferating Tregs from siplizumab cultures. It was not possible to assign a naive or memory phenotype to roughly 80-96% of proliferating CD4+ or CD8+ clones.

Assay used: immunoSEQ multiplex PCR; TCRdb lists only in-frame clones, some missing. The sample records approximately 100,000 clones, about 90% being singletons. Sequencing used Tregs sorted from blood. This receptor was identified in a human donor in good health. V gene TRBV4-1 combines with J gene TRBJ1-6; D not certain. CDR3 in DNA: TGCGCCAGCAGCCAACTCAGGTCACCCCTCCACTTT. It specifies CASSQLRSPLHF.